These 30 T cell receptor beta chains were all obtained from the same sample, sequenced in a study of blood T cell repertoires in COVID-19. Sequencing was performed with immunoSEQ multiplex PCR; in TCRdb, only in-frame clones are kept and a portion is missing. The data contain about 86,000 clones, approximately 82% of them singletons. Material: peripheral blood. These receptors were obtained from a woman of 80 years or more with acute or convalescent COVID-19.

The chain links TRBV5-5 to TRBJ2-5, with a weak D call TRBD1 (5 bases). CDR1 and CDR2 (germline): SGHKS, YYEKEE (reference sequence). Trimming pared 0 bases from V and 3 bases from J, leaving 6 bases between. The length of the CDR3 is 13 residues. CDR3 sequence (DNA): TGTGCCAGCAGCTTGGTAGGGGAAGAGACCCAGTACTTC. Protein sequence: CASSLVGEETQYF. Drawing the rest from reference TRBV5-5 and TRBJ2-5, the complete variable domain is DAGVTQSPTHLIKTRGQQVTLRCSPISGHKSVSWYQQVLGQGPQFIFQYYEKEERGRGNFPDRFSARQFPNYSSELNVNALLLGDSALYLCASSLVGEETQYFGPGTRLLVL.

The rearrangement joins TRBV5-6 to TRBJ1-5; the match to TRBD1 covers 7 bases. Germline values: CDR1 SGHDT, CDR2 YYEEEE. The trim removed 4 bases at V and 8 bases at J, leaving 6 bases unmatched. The CDR3 is made up of 13 amino acids. The CDR3 reads CASSSTGQKPQHF. The DNA for the CDR3 is TGTGCCAGCAGCAGTACGGGACAGAAGCCCCAGCATTTT.

V is TRBV6-5 and J is TRBJ2-7; TRBD2 matches at 9 bases. With V trimmed by 1 base and J by 6 bases, 7 bases remained unmatched. The V gene's germline CDR1 is MNHEY and CDR2 SVGAGI. The CDR3 is 15 residues long. The CDR3 region has the DNA TGTGCCAGCAGTTACTTTGGCGGGGGGGCGTCCGAGCAGTACTTC. Its translation is CASSYFGGGASEQYF.

J is TRBJ2-5 and V is TRBV5-1; 7 bases agree with TRBD2. This CDR3 spans 15 amino acids. The germline V gene encodes CDR1 SGHRS and CDR2 YFSETQ. Unmatched junction bases numbered 6, after V lost 1 base and J lost 3 bases. This CDR3 is CASSLLLADEETQYF. In DNA, the CDR3 is TGCGCCAGCAGCTTGCTTCTAGCGGACGAAGAGACCCAGTACTTC.

This chain joins TRBV14 and TRBJ2-7, with a tentative D call TRBD1 (6 bases). Deletions cut 4 bases from V and 6 bases from J, with 16 bases between. The CDR3 has 14 residues. Germline V CDR1 and CDR2: SGHDN, FVKESK. This CDR3 reads CASSRSPQGVEQYF. The CDR3 region has the DNA TGTGCCAGCAGCCGGTCCCCACAGGGTGTCGAGCAGTACTTC. Supplemented by reference TRBV14 and TRBJ2-7, the full variable domain reads EAGVTQFPSHSVIEKGQTVTLRCDPISGHDNLYWYRRVMGKEIKFLLHFVKESKQDESGMPNNRFLAERTGGTYSTLKVQPAELEDSGVYFCASSRSPQGVEQYFGPGTRLTVT.

This chain connects TRBV6-5 to TRBJ1-6, with a weak D call TRBD1 (5 bases). The CDR3 consists of 13 residues. The germline V gene has CDR1 MNHEY and CDR2 SVGAGI. The V gene lost 7 bases and the J gene lost 5 bases, with 9 bases spanning the gap. The CDR3 DNA follows: TGTGCCAGCACGTCAGGGAATAATTCACCCCTCCACTTT. Its translation: CASTSGNNSPLHF.

The CDR3 loop is CASSHPSLAGGPGTDTQYF. The CDR3, as DNA: TGTGCCAGCAGCCACCCCTCCCTAGCGGGGGGGCCAGGTACAGATACGCAGTATTTT. V and J are TRBV4-2 and TRBJ2-3, with 12 bases that match TRBD2. Trimming removed 3 bases from V and 3 bases from J; junction bases left unmatched: 13. Germline assignment: CDR1 LGHNA and CDR2 YNFKEQ. This CDR3 spans 19 amino acids.

V gene TRBV11-2 combines with J gene TRBJ2-5; no reliable D call. Trimming took off 1 base at V and 5 bases at J, with 11 bases between the two ends. The length of the CDR3 is 14 residues. From germline, CDR1 is SGHAT and CDR2 FQNNGV. CDR3 DNA: TGTGCCAGCAGCTTAGGGCGACTCATGGAGACCCAGTACTTC. It specifies CASSLGRLMETQYF.

The rearrangement uses TRBV7-2 and TRBJ2-3, with D possibly matching TRBD2 (8 bases). CDR1 and CDR2 from the germline V gene are SGHTA and FQGNSA. The V end was cut by 6 bases, the J end by 4 bases, with 20 bases between. This CDR3 comprises 16 residues. The CDR3 spells CASRGTSGGGPDTQYF. CDR3 nucleotides: TGTGCCAGCAGGGGAACTAGCGGAGGGGGCCCAGATACGCAGTATTTT.

J is TRBJ2-2 and V is TRBV3-1 (or the pseudogene TRBV3-2); TRBD2 agrees at 9 bases. From germline, CDR1 is LGHDT and CDR2 YNNKEL (reference sequence). Germline trimming cut 7 bases from V and 0 bases from J; bases unmatched to any gene: 9. This CDR3 has 17 residues. CDR3: CASKKVAGVANTGELFF. The CDR3, as DNA: TGTGCCAGCAAGAAGGTAGCGGGGGTCGCGAACACCGGGGAGCTGTTTTTT.

V is TRBV3-1 (or the pseudogene TRBV3-2) and J is TRBJ2-7; 11 positions match TRBD1. Germline lookup yields CDR1 LGHDT and CDR2 YNNKEL (reference sequence). J was trimmed by 2 bases and V by 4 bases; bases with no gene match: 7. This CDR3 is built from 16 residues. CDR3 residues: CASSLYPGQGAYEQYF. CDR3 nucleotide sequence: TGTGCCAGCAGCCTTTATCCGGGACAGGGGGCCTACGAGCAGTACTTC.

This sequence joins TRBV7-2 and TRBJ2-3; 13 bases fit TRBD2. CDR3 length: 19 residues. Germline V gene data show CDR1 as SGHTA and CDR2 as FQGNSA. V lost 5 bases to trimming and J lost 2 bases; unmatched junction nucleotides: 13. CDR3 protein: CASSPRLAGGPLHTDTQYF. CDR3 coding DNA: TGTGCCAGCAGCCCGCGACTAGCGGGGGGCCCTTTACACACAGATACGCAGTATTTT.

The gene calls are TRBV7-8 and TRBJ2-3, with 7 positions matching TRBD2. The trim removed 5 bases at V and 4 bases at J, leaving 9 bases unmatched. This CDR3 comprises 15 residues. The germline gives CDR1 SGHVS, CDR2 FQNEAQ. CDR3 nucleotides: TGTGCCAGCAGCCCCCGACTGGGAGGGGCAGATACGCAGTATTTT. It encodes CASSPRLGGADTQYF.

The rearrangement links TRBV9 to TRBJ2-1; D is undetermined. Germline lookup yields CDR1 SGDLS and CDR2 YYNGEE. CDR3 size: 11 residues. The ends were cut back, 2 bases at V and 12 bases at J, with 9 bases in the middle. Written as DNA, the CDR3 is TGTGCCAGCAGCGTCGGGTTAGCGCAGTTCTTC. It encodes CASSVGLAQFF.

This chain's CDR3 is CATSDIGTGPRGAQYF. The DNA for the CDR3 is TGTGCCACCAGTGACATCGGGACAGGGCCTCGGGGGGCCCAGTACTTC. The chain joins TRBV24-1 to TRBJ2-5, with 9 bases lining up with TRBD1. Germline lookup yields CDR1 KGHDR and CDR2 SFDVKD. V lost 4 bases to trimming and J lost 9 bases; unmatched junction nucleotides: 14. CDR3 length: 16 residues.

The chain recombines TRBV7-8 with TRBJ1-3; D not resolved. Germline assignment: CDR1 SGHVS and CDR2 FQNEAQ. The CDR3 spans 15 residues. V lost 8 bases and J 0 bases, leaving 14 bases between the germline ends. CDR3 loop: CASAFNGVSGNTIYF. The DNA for the CDR3 is TGTGCCAGCGCGTTCAACGGGGTCTCTGGAAACACCATATATTTT.

The gene calls are TRBV28 and TRBJ1-2, with D possibly matching TRBD1 (6 bases). There are 13 residues in the CDR3. V was cut by 3 bases and J by 2 bases, with 7 bases left in between. Looked up from germline, CDR1 is MDHEN and CDR2 is SYDVKM. In DNA, the CDR3 is TGTGCCAGCAGTTTGAGGGGGAACTATGGCTACACCTTC. Translated, it gives CASSLRGNYGYTF.

The V gene is TRBV3-1 (or the pseudogene TRBV3-2), the J gene TRBJ1-1; D call uncertain. V lost 1 base and J lost 1, with 7 bases in between. The CDR3 consists of 14 residues. Germline CDR1 reads LGHDT; CDR2 reads YNNKEL (reference sequence). The CDR3 here is CASSQVTANTEAFF. CDR3 bases: TGTGCCAGCAGCCAAGTTACTGCGAACACTGAAGCTTTCTTT.

In DNA, the CDR3 is TGTGCCAGCAGCTTTTACACAGGGCCCCCCTACGAGCAGTACTTC. It translates to CASSFYTGPPYEQYF. The chain carries TRBV7-6 and TRBJ2-7; D might be TRBD1 (6 bases). Between the trimmed V and J ends, which lost 3 bases and 2 bases, there was a span of 14 bases. This CDR3 is 15 amino acids long. Germline V gene lookup returns CDR1 SGHVS and CDR2 FNYEAQ.

The chain recombines TRBV12-5 with TRBJ1-2, with TRBD1 as a possible D gene (5 bases). Germline values: CDR1 LGHNT, CDR2 FRNRAP. V lost 0 bases to trimming and J lost 2 bases, with 19 bases between them. The CDR3 is 18 amino acids. DNA of the CDR3: TGTGCTAGTGGTTTGGTACTTGGAGGGGATCTCCGGAACTATGGCTACACCTTC. It translates to CASGLVLGGDLRNYGYTF.

This chain joins TRBV11-2 and TRBJ1-6; no reliable D call. CDR1 and CDR2 from the germline V gene are SGHAT and FQNNGV. The CDR3 is 14 residues long. V was cut by 2 bases and J by 5 bases, with 7 bases left in between. The CDR3 nucleotides are TGTGCCAGCAGCTTATCGGGGAATAATTCACCCCTCCACTTT. Protein: CASSLSGNNSPLHF. The complete variable domain, with remaining parts taken from reference TRBV11-2 and TRBJ1-6, reads EAGVAQSPRYKIIEKRQSVAFWCNPISGHATLYWYQQILGQGPKLLIQFQNNGVVDDSQLPKDRFSAERLKGVDSTLKIQPAKLEDSAVYLCASSLSGNNSPLHFGNGTRLTVT.

V is TRBV9 and J is TRBJ2-2, with 10 bases identical to TRBD1. CDR3 length equals 16 residues. Losses at the gene ends were 4 bases for V and 7 bases for J; bases not matched to a gene: 10. CDR1 and CDR2 from the germline V gene are SGDLS and YYNGEE. CDR3 in DNA: TGTGCCAGCAGCAGACCGGGACAGGGGTTTGTCGGGGAGCTGTTTTTT. Its translation: CASSRPGQGFVGELFF.

The rearrangement uses TRBV3-1 (or the pseudogene TRBV3-2) and TRBJ2-7, with 8 bases fitting TRBD2. This CDR3 comprises 15 residues. Germline lookup yields CDR1 LGHDT and CDR2 YNNKEL (reference sequence). Unmatched junction bases numbered 5, after V lost 1 base and J lost 3 bases. The CDR3 DNA follows: TGTGCCAGCAGCCAAGGACTAGCGCAGGGCTACGAGCAGTACTTC. Amino acids: CASSQGLAQGYEQYF.

The chain has TRBV7-3 and TRBJ2-2, with 9 bases matching TRBD1. Germline CDR1 SGHTA, CDR2 FQGTGA. The CDR3 runs to 16 residues. J gave up 3 bases and V 2 bases, and 4 bases lay outside the gene matches. Written as DNA, the CDR3 is TGTGCCAGCAGCTTATCCCGGACAGGGGACACCGGGGAGCTGTTTTTT. This sequence encodes CASSLSRTGDTGELFF.

V and J are TRBV28 and TRBJ1-5; 7 nucleotides line up with TRBD1. CDR1 is MDHEN and CDR2 is SYDVKM in the germline V gene. The CDR3 extends over 14 amino acids. Trimming took 4 bases from V and 4 from J; bases not matched to a gene: 4. CDR3 nucleotides: TGTGCCAGCAGTTCCCGGGACAGAAATCAGCCCCAGCATTTT. It specifies CASSSRDRNQPQHF. Full variable domain (missing parts from reference TRBV28 and TRBJ1-5): DVKVTQSSRYLVKRTGEKVFLECVQDMDHENMFWYRQDPGLGLRLIYFSYDVKMKEKGDIPEGYSVSREKKERFSLILESASTNQTSMYLCASSSRDRNQPQHFGDGTRLSIL.

The chain couples TRBV5-4 to TRBJ2-1; 7 positions agree with TRBD1. CDR3 size: 14 residues. Looked up from germline, CDR1 is SGHNT and CDR2 is YYREEE (reference sequence). V was clipped by 4 bases and J by 3 bases; unmatched bases: 4. Here the CDR3 DNA reads TGTGCCAGCAGCCCGGGGACAGACTACAATGAGCAGTTCTTC. Translating it yields CASSPGTDYNEQFF.

The chain joins TRBV7-9 to TRBJ2-3; TRBD1 is a possible D gene (5 bases). Trimming left V 7 bases short and J 2 bases short, with 13 bases between. The CDR3 consists of 14 residues. The germline gives CDR1 SEHNR, CDR2 FQNEAQ (reference sequence). The CDR3 nucleotides read TGTGCCAGCACGAGGCAGGGATCCACAGATACGCAGTATTTT. This sequence encodes CASTRQGSTDTQYF.

This clone was counted once. The chain combines TRBV5-3 with TRBJ1-5, with 8 nucleotides matching TRBD1. TRBV5-3 qualifies as an ORF whose function is uncertain. There are 15 residues in the CDR3. The junction had 5 bases not matched to a gene; V was cut back by 4 bases and J by 2 bases. The CDR3 protein is CARSLPDRGNQPQHF. Here the CDR3 DNA reads TGTGCCAGAAGCCTCCCGGACAGGGGCAATCAGCCCCAGCATTTT.

The chain carries TRBV7-2 and TRBJ1-2; 8 bases align to TRBD1. Trimming took 5 bases from V and 3 from J; bases not matched to a gene: 5. This CDR3 contains 14 residues. CDR1 is SGHTA and CDR2 is FQGNSA in the germline V gene. The DNA of the CDR3 is TGTGCCAGCAGCCCCGACAGGGGCGACTATGGCTACACCTTC. Amino acid sequence: CASSPDRGDYGYTF.

There are a few counts of this clone. The gene calls are TRBV27 and TRBJ1-6; D perhaps matches TRBD1 (6 bases). This CDR3 is 14 amino acids long. V was cut by 7 bases and J by 6 bases, with 13 bases left in between. From germline, CDR1 is MNHEY and CDR2 SMNVEV (reference sequence). The CDR3 region has the DNA TGTGCCAGCACTACCGGGACAATTAATTCACCCCTCCACTTT. Residues: CASTTGTINSPLHF.